This is a list of T cell receptor beta chains from one sample in a study of beta chain features in type 1 diabetes. TCRdb's copy holds only in-frame clones and misses some; the assay was immunoSEQ multiplex PCR. The profile shows about 290,000 clones, roughly 8% of them singletons. Sample: central memory CD4+ T cells from blood. The receptors derive from a woman under 30 in good health. Both conserved end residues are part of each CDR3. The D gene is left open where the match is weak. Only part of the rows carry a size: once, few, many, or a class if the clone is expanded.

v_gene	j_gene	abundance	d_gene	CDR3nt	CDR3aa
TRBV6-5	TRBJ2-1	few	NA	TGTGCCAGCAGTAGATCGGGACACCCTAACAATGAGCAGTTCTTC	CASSRSGHPNNEQFF
TRBV6-1	TRBJ2-1	NA	TRBD2	TGTGCCAGCAAGCGGGAATACAATGAGCAGTTCTTC	CASKREYNEQFF
TRBV14	TRBJ2-1	many	TRBD2	TGTGCCAGCAGCCAAGCAAGACTAGCGGATCAAGGTGAGCAGTTCTTC	CASSQARLADQGEQFF
TRBV29-1	TRBJ1-1	few	NA	TGCAGCGTTGGGGACCGTATGAACACTGAAGCTTTCTTT	CSVGDRMNTEAFF
TRBV2	TRBJ2-1	many	NA	TGTGCCAGCAAAGAACTAGATTACAATGAGCAGTTCTTC	CASKELDYNEQFF
TRBV5-1	TRBJ2-5	few	TRBD1	TGCGCCAGCAGCGCCGCCCAAGGGGGCTGGGAGACCCAGTACTTC	CASSAAQGGWETQYF
TRBV19	TRBJ1-5	many	TRBD1	TGTGCCAGTAGGCCCACCTCGGGACAGGGGGTAGGGCCCCAGCATTTT	CASRPTSGQGVGPQHF
TRBV27	TRBJ2-1	few	TRBD2	TGTGCCAGCAGTTTGTCACAGCGGGAGGGCCTCTACAATGAGCAGTTCTTC	CASSLSQREGLYNEQFF
TRBV29-1	TRBJ2-7	NA	NA	TGCAGCGTTTACACACAGGGTTACGAGCAGTACTTC	CSVYTQGYEQYF
TRBV9	TRBJ2-1	NA	NA	TGTGCCAGCAGCGCACAACAAAAGCAGTTCTTC	CASSAQQKQFF
TRBV2	TRBJ1-6	few	TRBD1	TGTGCCAGCAGTGCACAGGGGTCTCGTTATAATTCACCCCTCCACTTT	CASSAQGSRYNSPLHF
TRBV5-5	TRBJ2-2	medium-sized	NA	TGTGCCAGCAGCCCACGGAATCCGGGGTCGAACACCGGGGAGCTGTTTTTT	CASSPRNPGSNTGELFF
TRBV6-6	TRBJ1-4	few	TRBD1	TGTGCCAGCAACACCGGGACAGGAGTAGAAAAACTGTTTTTT	CASNTGTGVEKLFF
TRBV4-3	TRBJ2-3	NA	NA	TGCGCCAGCAGCCAAGATCGGGCGGGGACAGATACGCAGTATTTT	CASSQDRAGTDTQYF
TRBV7-2	TRBJ1-2	NA	NA	TGTGCCAGCAGCTTAGGCTACAGTTATGGCTACACCTTC	CASSLGYSYGYTF
TRBV7-9	TRBJ2-1	few	TRBD2	TGTGCCAGCAGCTTCGAGGGTCGGCTAGCGGGGGGCTACAATGAGCAGTTCTTC	CASSFEGRLAGGYNEQFF
TRBV20-1	TRBJ2-7	NA	NA	TGCAGTGCCGGGGGGCTCTACGAGCAGTACTTC	CSAGGLYEQYF
TRBV2	TRBJ2-3	few	TRBD1	TGTGCCAGCCGGACAGGGGGTAAAGATACGCAGTATTTT	CASRTGGKDTQYF
TRBV9	TRBJ1-2	few	TRBD1	TGTGCCAGCAGCGCGTACCCTCGGGACAGGGGTTATGGCTACACCTTC	CASSAYPRDRGYGYTF
TRBV7-2	TRBJ2-2	NA	NA	TGTGCCAGCAGCTCCCGGGATCGCGGGGAGCTGTTTTTT	CASSSRDRGELFF
TRBV28	TRBJ2-5	NA	NA	TGTGCCAGCAGCAACAGCGTTTTCCAAGAGACCCAGTACTTC	CASSNSVFQETQYF
TRBV28	TRBJ2-2	NA	NA	TGTGCCAGCAGTTTAATTGGTAGTCGAGCCGGGGAGCTGTTTTTT	CASSLIGSRAGELFF
TRBV19	TRBJ2-5	many	NA	TGTGCCAGTAGCCCAAGGCGGCGTGTCCAAGAGACCCAGTACTTC	CASSPRRRVQETQYF
TRBV2	TRBJ1-6	NA	NA	TGTGCCAGCGGGGGAGCCACGAATTCACCCCTCCACTTT	CASGGATNSPLHF
TRBV7-9	TRBJ2-1	NA	NA	TGTGCCAGCAGCTTAGCGATAACGTCCAATGAGCAGTTCTTC	CASSLAITSNEQFF
TRBV7-9	TRBJ2-1	once	TRBD2	TGTGCCAGCAGGATGGGACTAGCGGGAGCGGATGAGCAGTTCTTC	CASRMGLAGADEQFF
TRBV30	TRBJ1-1	NA	TRBD1	TGTGCCTGGAAGCCCCCGGGACAGCTGAACACTGAAGCTTTCTTT	CAWKPPGQLNTEAFF